Listed here are 17 T cell receptor beta chains from one sample, sequenced in a study of T cell changes during pregnancy in multiple sclerosis (dated by TCRdb to between 2019 and 2020). The protocol used for the library was the immunoSEQ multiplex PCR assay. The clones in this table, taken by TCRdb from immuneACCESS, are in-frame only. Not every clone is retained; where verified, under half of the shortfall comes from an unresolved V gene, and the cause of the rest is unknown. Counted in this sample were over 65,000 clones; 90% to 95% of them appeared once. More than 2% of the sample is taken by the ten largest. This material consisted of peripheral blood, taken in the first trimester of pregnancy. The receptors shown here come from a female donor with multiple sclerosis, enrolled in a pregnancy study.

The CDR3 nucleotides are TGTGCCAGCAGCGTAGGGGACAACTACGAGCAGTACTTC. Translation: CASSVGDNYEQYF. The J gene is TRBJ2-7, the V gene TRBV9, with D perhaps TRBD1 (6 bases). The V end was cut by 0 bases, the J end by 3 bases, with 7 bases between. Germline V gives CDR1 SGDLS, CDR2 YYNGEE. The CDR3 is 13 residues long.

CDR3 residues: CASSIEAGNYGYTF. The CDR3, as DNA: TGTGCCAGTAGTATAGAGGCAGGGAACTATGGCTACACCTTC. The chain combines TRBV19 with TRBJ1-2, with TRBD1 as a possible D gene (5 bases). The CDR3 length is 14 residues. Germline V gene data show CDR1 as LNHDA and CDR2 as SQIVND (reference sequence). Deletions cut 0 bases from V and 2 bases from J, with 7 bases between. Looking up the rest from reference TRBV19 and TRBJ1-2 gives the full variable domain: DGGITQSPKYLFRKEGQNVTLSCEQNLNHDAMYWYRQDPGQGLRLIYYSQIVNDFQKGDIAEGYSVSREKKESFPLTVTSAQKNPTAFYLCASSIEAGNYGYTFGSGTRLTVV.

The V and J genes are TRBV27 and TRBJ2-5; 10 bases align to TRBD1. V gave up 5 bases and J gave up 5 bases; unmatched junction bases: 14. Germline CDR1 reads MNHEY; CDR2 reads SMNVEV (reference sequence). This CDR3 has 17 amino acids. CDR3 in DNA: TGTGCCAGCAGTGGCCCCATGACAGGGGGCGGATTGGAGACCCAGTACTTC. Translation gives CASSGPMTGGGLETQYF.

The chain employs TRBV7-6 and TRBJ2-1; 8 positions agree with TRBD1. The germline gives CDR1 SGHVS, CDR2 FNYEAQ. The CDR3 runs 13 residues. After removal of 5 bases from V and 9 bases from J, the junction contained 6 bases not matched to a gene. CDR3 loop: CASSPGQGTEQFF. CDR3 sequence (DNA): TGTGCCAGCAGCCCCGGACAGGGCACTGAGCAGTTCTTC.

The chain couples TRBV5-4 to TRBJ1-1; 11 nucleotides align to TRBD1. Germline-derived CDR1 and CDR2 are SGHNT and YYREEE (reference sequence). The CDR3 is made up of 15 amino acids. The V and J ends lost 5 bases and 8 bases, in that order; junction bases with no gene match: 11. CDR3 bases: TGTGCCAGCAGTCCCGGGACAGGGGGAGTTTTCGAAGCTTTCTTT. Protein sequence: CASSPGTGGVFEAFF.

The V gene is TRBV2, the J gene TRBJ2-5; D perhaps matches TRBD2 (6 bases). The CDR3 runs 12 residues. Trimming stripped 5 bases from V and 7 bases from J, with 11 bases between. Germline CDR1 reads SNHLY; CDR2 reads FYNNEI. CDR3 bases: TGTGCCAGCAGTTACCTGGGGGGGACCCAGTACTTC. This translates into CASSYLGGTQYF.

The V call is TRBV29-1, the J call TRBJ2-1, with a possible D match to TRBD1 (5 bases). The germline gives CDR1 SQVTM, CDR2 ANQGSEA. CDR3 length equals 14 residues. The V and J ends lost 6 bases and 5 bases respectively, with 17 bases between them. DNA for the CDR3: TGCAGCGTCGGAGCAGGGTTAAGGAACAATGAGCAGTTCTTC. Its protein is CSVGAGLRNNEQFF.

The genes are TRBV19 and TRBJ1-3; the D is unclear. The CDR3 has 13 residues. Deletions cut 5 bases from V and 4 bases from J, with 9 bases between. CDR1 is LNHDA and CDR2 is SQIVND in the germline V gene (reference sequence). The CDR3 DNA follows: TGTGCCAGTAGTCAGCGGCCAGGAAACACCATATATTTT. It codes for CASSQRPGNTIYF.

The genes are TRBV2 and TRBJ2-5, with 8 bases identical to TRBD2. Germline V gene sequence: CDR1 SNHLY, CDR2 FYNNEI. Trimming removed 3 bases from V and 4 bases from J; junction bases left unmatched: 13. The CDR3 extends over 17 amino acids. CDR3: CASSDFSGSGSGETQYF. Here the CDR3 DNA reads TGTGCCAGCAGTGATTTCAGCGGGAGCGGATCGGGAGAGACCCAGTACTTC.

The gene calls are TRBV27 and TRBJ1-6; D gene ambiguous. Trimming stripped 6 bases from V and 7 bases from J, with 13 bases between. Germline CDR1 MNHEY, CDR2 SMNVEV (reference sequence). The CDR3 totals 14 residues. The CDR3 region has the DNA TGTGCCAGCAGCGGCGGTGGATGGAATTCACCCCTCCACTTT. Residues: CASSGGGWNSPLHF.

CDR3 sequence (DNA): TGTGCCAGCAGCTCAAGAGAAACCGCTTTCTTT. Its protein is CASSSRETAFF. The rearrangement uses TRBV7-9 and TRBJ1-1; D ambiguous. CDR3 length: 11 amino acids. V lost 4 bases and J lost 11, with 11 bases in between. Germline V gene lookup returns CDR1 SEHNR and CDR2 FQNEAQ (reference sequence).

The V call is TRBV5-6, the J call TRBJ2-1, with D unclear. This CDR3 contains 13 residues. CDR1 and CDR2 from the germline V gene are SGHDT and YYEEEE. The V gene lost 4 bases and the J gene lost 5 bases, with 10 bases spanning the gap. The CDR3 loop is CASSLDLNNEQFF. The CDR3 DNA reads TGTGCCAGCAGCCTAGACTTGAACAATGAGCAGTTCTTC.

The genes are TRBV10-3 and TRBJ2-7; TRBD1 aligns across 8 bases. Losses at the gene ends were 11 bases for V and 6 bases for J; bases not matched to a gene: 12. The CDR3 is 13 amino acids. CDR1 and CDR2 (germline): ENHRY, SYGVKD. CDR3 in amino acids: CAAQDRDSGEQYF. CDR3 in DNA: TGTGCCGCCCAGGACAGGGATTCGGGCGAGCAGTACTTC.

V gene TRBV27 combines with J gene TRBJ1-4; D is uncertain. Per germline, CDR1 MNHEY and CDR2 SMNVEV (reference sequence). The CDR3 is made up of 14 amino acids. The V end was cut by 5 bases, the J end by 0 bases, with 7 bases between. The CDR3 DNA reads as TGTGCCAGCAGTCCGAGAACAACTAATGAAAAACTGTTTTTT. Translated: CASSPRTTNEKLFF.

The chain combines TRBV30 with TRBJ2-6; D remains unclear. Germline V gives CDR1 GTSNPN, CDR2 SVGIG (reference sequence). Trimming removed 7 bases at V and 2 bases at J, with 9 bases between. The CDR3 consists of 13 residues. In DNA form, the CDR3 reads TGTGCCTCTAGAACCCCTGGGGCCAACGTCCTGACTTTC. Residues: CASRTPGANVLTF.

V is TRBV7-9 and J is TRBJ2-3, with 7 positions matching TRBD1. Losses at the gene ends were 1 base for V and 4 bases for J; bases not matched to a gene: 5. The CDR3 loop spans 15 amino acids. Germline V gene data show CDR1 as SEHNR and CDR2 as FQNEAQ (reference sequence). The CDR3 loop is CASSLGAGGADTQYF. Written as DNA, the CDR3 is TGTGCCAGCAGCTTAGGGGCAGGGGGAGCAGATACGCAGTATTTT. The full variable domain, in which reference TRBV7-9 and TRBJ2-3 provide the parts outside the CDR3, is DTGVSQNPRHKITKRGQNVTFRCDPISEHNRLYWYRQTLGQGPEFLTYFQNEAQLEKSRLLSDRFSAERPKGSFSTLEIQRTEQGDSAMYLCASSLGAGGADTQYFGPGTRLTVL.

The genes are TRBV19 and TRBJ1-2, with D possibly TRBD1 on 6 matching bases. CDR3 length equals 17 residues. Germline CDR1 and CDR2: LNHDA and SQIVND (reference sequence). Trimming took off 6 bases at V and 2 bases at J, with 22 bases between the two ends. CDR3 region: CASRPISLRDINYGYTF. Here the CDR3 DNA reads TGTGCCAGTAGGCCCATTTCCCTCCGGGACATCAACTATGGCTACACCTTC.